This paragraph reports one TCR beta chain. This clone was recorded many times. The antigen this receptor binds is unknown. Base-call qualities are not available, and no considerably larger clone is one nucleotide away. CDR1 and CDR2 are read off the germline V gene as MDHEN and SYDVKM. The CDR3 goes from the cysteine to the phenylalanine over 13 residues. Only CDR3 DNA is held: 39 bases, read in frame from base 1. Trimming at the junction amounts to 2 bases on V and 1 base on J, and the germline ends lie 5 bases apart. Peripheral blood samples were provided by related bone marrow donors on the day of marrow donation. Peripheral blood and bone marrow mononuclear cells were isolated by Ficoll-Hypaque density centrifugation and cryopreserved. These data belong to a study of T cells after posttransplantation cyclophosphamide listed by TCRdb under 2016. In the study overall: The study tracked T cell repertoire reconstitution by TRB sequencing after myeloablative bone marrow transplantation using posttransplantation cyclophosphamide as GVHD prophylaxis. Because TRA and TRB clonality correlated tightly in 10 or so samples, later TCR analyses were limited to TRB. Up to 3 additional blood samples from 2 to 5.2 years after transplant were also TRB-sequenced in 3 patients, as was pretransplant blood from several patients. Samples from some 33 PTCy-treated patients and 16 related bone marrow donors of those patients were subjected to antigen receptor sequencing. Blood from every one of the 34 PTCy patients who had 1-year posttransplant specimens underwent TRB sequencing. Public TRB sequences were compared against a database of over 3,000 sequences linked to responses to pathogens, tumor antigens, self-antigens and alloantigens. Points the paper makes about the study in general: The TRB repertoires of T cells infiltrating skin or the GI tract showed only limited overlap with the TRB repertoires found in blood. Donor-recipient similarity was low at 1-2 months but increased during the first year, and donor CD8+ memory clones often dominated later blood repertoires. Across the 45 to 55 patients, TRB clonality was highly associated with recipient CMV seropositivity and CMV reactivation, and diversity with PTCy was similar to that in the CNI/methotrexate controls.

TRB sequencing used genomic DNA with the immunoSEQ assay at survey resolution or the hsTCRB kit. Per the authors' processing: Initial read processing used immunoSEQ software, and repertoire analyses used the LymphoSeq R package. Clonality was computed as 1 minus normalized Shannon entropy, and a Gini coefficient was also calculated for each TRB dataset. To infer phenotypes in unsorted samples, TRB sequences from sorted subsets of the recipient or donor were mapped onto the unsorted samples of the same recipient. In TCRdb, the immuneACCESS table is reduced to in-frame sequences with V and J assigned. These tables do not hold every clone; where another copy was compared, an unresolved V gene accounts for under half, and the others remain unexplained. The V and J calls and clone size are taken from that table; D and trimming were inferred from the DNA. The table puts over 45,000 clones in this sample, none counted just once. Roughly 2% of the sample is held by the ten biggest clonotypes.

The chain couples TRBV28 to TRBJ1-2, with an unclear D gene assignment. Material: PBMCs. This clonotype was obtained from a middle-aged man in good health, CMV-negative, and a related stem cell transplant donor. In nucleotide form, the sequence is TGTGCCAGCAGTTTACCGGGTAACTATGGCTACACCTTC. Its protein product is CASSLPGNYGYTF.